This TCR beta chain was sequenced for a study of T cell repertoires in cytomegalovirus infection. Note on this clonotype: This may be a read error, as it is one base from a much larger clone.

Germline V gene sequence: CDR1 SEHNR, CDR2 FQNEAQ (reference sequence). The CDR3 has 15 amino acids. TCRdb analysed the reads with MiXCR anew, one entry per CDR3 protein. Seen here are roughly 230,000 distinct CDR3 sequences, 15% to 20% observed once, and the top ten hold approximately 51%. V and J are TRBV7-9 and TRBJ2-7; tentatively, D is TRBD2 (6 bases). Sequenced material: CD8+ T cells from PBMCs. This sequence was found in a human donor in good health (CMV status not recorded). Some clones in this sample may be carry-over from other donors' samples. Written as DNA, the CDR3 is TGTGCCGGCAGCTTAGGAGGGACGGTCTCCTACGAGCAGTACTTC. Translated: CAGSLGGTVSYEQYF.